This T cell receptor beta chain was profiled in a study of PD-L1 blockade in urothelial cancer (dated by TCRdb to 2016 to 2017). Broadly, across the study: Therapy was started around 2014 for all patients, and atezolizumab 1,200 mg was administered intravenously every 3 weeks. About 85% of the roughly 29 patients were identified as males with urothelial cancer of bladder origin, and a prior smoking history was reported by 18 of 29 patients. An ECOG performance status of 0 or 1 was recorded for the patients, and 0 to 3 prior chemotherapy regimens had been received by the patients. Blood samples were analyzed at 3 weeks after treatment start (second dose) and at 6 weeks after treatment start. Blood samples yielded a median of roughly 140,000 T cells and roughly 83,000 unique TCRs, with median clonality roughly 0.082. The study, an exploratory multi-omic analysis, examined somatic, immune and clinical correlates of response to PD-L1 blockade with atezolizumab in urothelial cancer. Pretreatment tumor samples, along with matched peripheral blood collected serially before and after atezolizumab treatment, underwent TCR sequencing. Durable clinical benefit was defined as progression-free survival longer than 6 months, and TCR features were also tested against progression-free and overall survival. In the same patients, pretreatment tumors underwent whole exome sequencing and RNA sequencing in addition to TCR sequencing. Several patients achieved durable clinical benefit and approximately 20 did not. Some 29 patients had pretreatment blood TCR-seq, some 25 had at least one posttreatment blood collection, and some 25 had tumor TCR-seq. On the study overall, not on this receptor specifically: Improved progression-free and overall survival was found to be associated with pretreatment peripheral blood TCR clonality below the median. Among patients with durable benefit, tumor-associated TCR clones showed greater expansion in peripheral blood 3 weeks after treatment started (n ≈ 23, p = 0.022). Because the sample size was small (n ≈ 27) and many exploratory analyses were performed, the results are intended to be hypothesis-generating.

Per the germline V gene, MGHRA is the CDR1 and YSYEKL is the CDR2. The CDR3 goes from the cysteine to the phenylalanine over 15 residues. The kept DNA is CDR3 alone, 45 bases in frame from the first base. V lost 4 bases and J lost 3 bases, and the count of bases not matched to a germline gene is 8. About this clone itself: The antigen it binds to is not known. It has no much larger one-base neighbor in the sample; base qualities were not kept.

The label giving this sample's time point can be read as: peripheral blood 6 weeks after treatment start. A cohort of 25 to 30 patients with locally advanced or metastatic urothelial carcinoma, treated at Memorial Sloan Kettering on a trial protocol, was included. Peripheral blood mononuclear cells were collected pretreatment and during treatment, with between 1 and 8 total time points obtained per patient. The Qiagen DNeasy Blood extraction kit was used to purify genomic DNA from total PBMCs and from tumor samples. Collected pretreatment and during treatment, PBMCs were isolated and stored as previously described. To estimate absolute template abundance from read counts, synthetic TCR analog templates were spiked into each PCR. TCRbeta CDR3 regions were amplified from genomic DNA with bias-controlled V and J gene primers using the immunoSEQ assay. Rearranged TCRbeta segments were sequenced at approximately 20X coverage. In the source study's methods: Clustering was used to correct sequencing errors, and CDR3s were annotated against IMGT so that V, D and J genes could be assigned. Out-of-frame and stop-codon sequences were excluded, and only productive TCRbeta rearrangements were used in downstream analyses. Clonality was computed as one minus Shannon entropy normalized by the log of the number of unique productive sequences. Fisher's exact test with Benjamini-Hochberg correction, at a threshold of adjusted p below 0.01, was used to find clones that differed between time points or between blood and tumor. TCRdb provides this immuneACCESS table in a form limited to in-frame rearrangements. Some clones are lacking; in checked studies, under half of them reflect an unresolved V gene, and why the rest are absent is not known. V and J calls plus clone size are reproduced from that table; the DNA served to infer D and trimming. In all, the sample holds more than 40,000 clones, and under 90% of those were seen once. More than 13% of the sample rests with the top ten.

The sequence links TRBV4-1 to TRBJ2-5; 7 of the junction bases match TRBD1. The source was PBMCs, collected around atezolizumab (anti-PD-L1) treatment. The TCR comes from a man aged 55 to 69 with urothelial cancer. The CDR3 sequence is CASSPAMGQKETQYF. The DNA sequence reads TGCGCCAGCAGCCCTGCGATGGGACAGAAAGAGACCCAGTACTTC.